A selection of T cell receptor beta chains follows, all from one sample in a study of blood T cell repertoires in COVID-19. Assay used: immunoSEQ multiplex PCR; TCRdb lists only in-frame clones, some missing. The sample records approximately 130,000 clones, 70% to 80% being singletons. The sequencing input was peripheral blood. Every receptor here comes from a human donor in a cohort sampled during active COVID-19. The CDR3 runs from the conserved cysteine through the conserved F or W. Fields, in order: J gene, V gene, clone size, D gene, CDR3 protein, CDR3 DNA. The D gene is left open where the match is weak. For some rows the clone size is stated as once, few or many, or as a class when expanded; others skip it.

j_call: TRBJ1-5; v_call: TRBV2; clone_size: -; d_call: -; cdr3_aa: CASNKGGSNQPQHF; cdr3_nt: TGTGCCAGCAACAAAGGGGGTAGCAATCAGCCCCAGCATTTT
j_call: TRBJ2-2; v_call: TRBV19; clone_size: -; d_call: -; cdr3_aa: CASSPQGLNTGELFF; cdr3_nt: TGTGCCAGTAGCCCACAGGGTTTGAACACCGGGGAGCTGTTTTTT
j_call: TRBJ1-6; v_call: TRBV21-1; clone_size: -; d_call: -; cdr3_aa: CALREGLGDNSPLHF; cdr3_nt: TGTGCCCTCAGGGAGGGGTTAGGCGATAATTCACCCCTCCACTTT
j_call: TRBJ2-7; v_call: TRBV30; clone_size: -; d_call: TRBD1; cdr3_aa: CAWSAQGASRGQYF; cdr3_nt: TGTGCCTGGAGTGCTCAGGGGGCCAGTCGGGGGCAGTACTTC
j_call: TRBJ2-7; v_call: TRBV5-1; clone_size: few; d_call: TRBD1; cdr3_aa: CASSSVTGTGTHEQYF; cdr3_nt: TGCGCCAGCAGCTCGGTCACCGGGACAGGGACCCACGAGCAGTACTTC
j_call: TRBJ2-7; v_call: TRBV5-6; clone_size: -; d_call: -; cdr3_aa: CASAARASGYEQYF; cdr3_nt: TGTGCCAGCGCAGCCAGGGCATCAGGCTACGAGCAGTACTTC
j_call: TRBJ1-1; v_call: TRBV29-1; clone_size: -; d_call: -; cdr3_aa: CSVGRQGEAFF; cdr3_nt: TGCAGCGTGGGGAGGCAGGGTGAAGCTTTCTTT
j_call: TRBJ1-2; v_call: TRBV19; clone_size: -; d_call: -; cdr3_aa: CASSIEHRGYTF; cdr3_nt: TGTGCCAGTAGTATAGAGCACCGGGGCTACACCTTC
j_call: TRBJ2-7; v_call: TRBV12-5; clone_size: -; d_call: TRBD1; cdr3_aa: CASGMTGSHEQYF; cdr3_nt: TGTGCTAGTGGTATGACAGGGTCCCACGAGCAGTACTTC
j_call: TRBJ1-5; v_call: TRBV30; clone_size: few; d_call: -; cdr3_aa: CASSGLRGRDQPQHF; cdr3_nt: TGTGCCTCCTCCGGGCTCCGGGGTCGGGATCAGCCCCAGCATTTT
j_call: TRBJ1-2; v_call: TRBV19; clone_size: -; d_call: TRBD1; cdr3_aa: CASSVDRVNYGYTF; cdr3_nt: TGTGCCAGTAGTGTCGACAGGGTTAACTATGGCTACACCTTC
j_call: TRBJ2-7; v_call: TRBV19; clone_size: -; d_call: TRBD1; cdr3_aa: CASSIAGTGGNEQYF; cdr3_nt: TGTGCCAGTAGTATAGCCGGGACAGGGGGCAACGAGCAGTACTTC
j_call: TRBJ1-2; v_call: TRBV4-2; clone_size: -; d_call: -; cdr3_aa: CASRPGRGDGYTF; cdr3_nt: TGTGCCAGCAGGCCGGGGCGCGGGGATGGCTACACCTTC
j_call: TRBJ1-5; v_call: TRBV28; clone_size: -; d_call: -; cdr3_aa: CASKGGSINQPQHF; cdr3_nt: TGTGCCAGCAAGGGGGGGAGCATCAATCAGCCCCAGCATTTT
j_call: TRBJ1-3; v_call: TRBV19; clone_size: few; d_call: TRBD1; cdr3_aa: CASSIDRASGNTIYF; cdr3_nt: TGTGCCAGTAGTATCGACAGGGCCTCTGGAAACACCATATATTTT
j_call: TRBJ2-6; v_call: TRBV7-2; clone_size: -; d_call: -; cdr3_aa: CASSLRMGWGRTGANVLTF; cdr3_nt: TGTGCCAGCAGCTTAAGAATGGGATGGGGGCGGACCGGGGCCAACGTCCTGACTTTC
j_call: TRBJ2-5; v_call: TRBV6-2/TRBV6-3; clone_size: -; d_call: -; cdr3_aa: CASSTSLSAQYF; cdr3_nt: TGTGCCAGCAGCACTAGCTTATCGGCCCAGTACTTC
j_call: TRBJ1-5; v_call: TRBV6-5; clone_size: -; d_call: -; cdr3_aa: CASSLKGPREPQHF; cdr3_nt: TGTGCCAGCAGTCTTAAGGGGCCCCGGGAGCCCCAGCATTTT
j_call: TRBJ1-5; v_call: TRBV28; clone_size: -; d_call: TRBD1; cdr3_aa: CASSLSLQGMQPQHF; cdr3_nt: TGTGCCAGCAGTCTGAGCCTACAGGGGATGCAGCCCCAGCATTTT
j_call: TRBJ1-2; v_call: TRBV28; clone_size: -; d_call: TRBD1; cdr3_aa: CASSSVPLDRNYGYTF; cdr3_nt: TGTGCCAGCAGTTCCGTCCCTTTGGACAGGAACTATGGCTACACCTTC
j_call: TRBJ2-3; v_call: TRBV5-1; clone_size: -; d_call: TRBD2; cdr3_aa: CASSPAGFGTDTQYF; cdr3_nt: TGCGCCAGCAGCCCAGCGGGGTTCGGCACAGATACGCAGTATTTT
j_call: TRBJ2-7; v_call: TRBV5-4; clone_size: -; d_call: -; cdr3_aa: CASSNLDSAYEQYF; cdr3_nt: TGTGCCAGCAGCAACCTGGACAGTGCCTACGAGCAGTACTTC
j_call: TRBJ2-5; v_call: TRBV28; clone_size: -; d_call: TRBD2; cdr3_aa: CASSFLGPRAGGRYQETQYF; cdr3_nt: TGTGCCAGCAGTTTTCTAGGCCCTAGAGCGGGGGGCCGGTACCAAGAGACCCAGTACTTC
j_call: TRBJ1-1; v_call: TRBV6-5; clone_size: once; d_call: TRBD1; cdr3_aa: CASSNRGEAFF; cdr3_nt: TGTGCCAGCAGTAACAGGGGTGAAGCTTTCTTT
j_call: TRBJ2-1; v_call: TRBV5-5; clone_size: -; d_call: -; cdr3_aa: CASSLVDSSYNEQFF; cdr3_nt: TGTGCCAGCAGCTTGGTGGACAGCTCCTACAATGAGCAGTTCTTC
j_call: TRBJ1-5; v_call: TRBV7-9; clone_size: -; d_call: -; cdr3_aa: CASSLGQTDSNQPQHF; cdr3_nt: TGTGCCAGCAGCTTAGGTCAGACAGATAGCAATCAGCCCCAGCATTTT
j_call: TRBJ2-7; v_call: TRBV6-6; clone_size: -; d_call: TRBD1; cdr3_aa: CASSTTGEREQYF; cdr3_nt: TGTGCCAGCAGTACGACAGGGGAAAGAGAGCAGTACTTC
j_call: TRBJ1-6; v_call: TRBV4-1; clone_size: -; d_call: -; cdr3_aa: CASSQEISEGGSLHF; cdr3_nt: TGCGCCAGCAGCCAAGAAATTTCCGAGGGTGGATCCCTCCACTTT
j_call: TRBJ2-2; v_call: TRBV6-1; clone_size: -; d_call: TRBD1; cdr3_aa: CASSEAGGTGELFF; cdr3_nt: TGTGCCAGCAGCGAAGCAGGGGGCACCGGGGAGCTGTTTTTT
j_call: TRBJ1-2; v_call: TRBV2; clone_size: -; d_call: -; cdr3_aa: CASSPSSGTRGGYTF; cdr3_nt: TGTGCCAGCAGCCCTTCGTCCGGGACAAGGGGTGGCTACACCTTC
j_call: TRBJ2-1; v_call: TRBV19; clone_size: -; d_call: -; cdr3_aa: CASTMLGTPLQFF; cdr3_nt: TGTGCCAGTACTATGCTAGGGACACCCTTGCAGTTCTTC
j_call: TRBJ1-2; v_call: TRBV2; clone_size: -; d_call: -; cdr3_aa: CASSPTGTRNGYTF; cdr3_nt: TGTGCCAGCAGCCCCACCGGGACAAGGAATGGCTACACCTTC
j_call: TRBJ2-2; v_call: TRBV5-1; clone_size: -; d_call: TRBD1; cdr3_aa: CASSLGTGFAGELFF; cdr3_nt: TGCGCCAGCAGCTTGGGGACAGGGTTCGCCGGGGAGCTGTTTTTT
j_call: TRBJ2-6; v_call: TRBV27; clone_size: few; d_call: -; cdr3_aa: CASSLERANVLTF; cdr3_nt: TGTGCCAGCAGTTTGGAGAGGGCCAACGTCCTGACTTTC
j_call: TRBJ2-7; v_call: TRBV19; clone_size: -; d_call: -; cdr3_aa: CASSENRDAYEQYF; cdr3_nt: TGTGCCAGTAGTGAGAACAGGGACGCCTACGAGCAGTACTTC
j_call: TRBJ2-7; v_call: TRBV10-2; clone_size: -; d_call: TRBD2; cdr3_aa: CASTHAGGGATEQYF; cdr3_nt: TGCGCCAGCACCCACGCGGGCGGGGGGGCGACCGAGCAGTACTTC
j_call: TRBJ2-1; v_call: TRBV18; clone_size: -; d_call: TRBD2; cdr3_aa: CASSPLAGVLYNEQFF; cdr3_nt: TGTGCCAGCTCACCACTAGCGGGCGTTCTCTACAATGAGCAGTTCTTC
j_call: TRBJ1-1; v_call: TRBV11-2; clone_size: once; d_call: TRBD1; cdr3_aa: CASRRIQGVNTEAFF; cdr3_nt: TGTGCCAGCAGACGAATACAGGGGGTGAACACTGAAGCTTTCTTT
j_call: TRBJ1-6; v_call: TRBV19; clone_size: few; d_call: TRBD1; cdr3_aa: CASSIGTGEGSPLHF; cdr3_nt: TGTGCCAGTAGTATCGGGACAGGGGAAGGGTCACCCCTCCACTTT
j_call: TRBJ1-5; v_call: TRBV19; clone_size: -; d_call: TRBD1; cdr3_aa: CASSPRQGARNQPQHF; cdr3_nt: TGTGCCAGTAGTCCTAGACAGGGGGCGAGGAATCAGCCCCAGCATTTT
j_call: TRBJ2-7; v_call: TRBV6-6; clone_size: -; d_call: -; cdr3_aa: CASSYPERDEQYF; cdr3_nt: TGTGCCAGCAGTTACCCGGAGAGGGACGAGCAGTACTTC
j_call: TRBJ1-2; v_call: TRBV10-3; clone_size: -; d_call: -; cdr3_aa: CATNREGHGYTF; cdr3_nt: TGTGCCACCAACAGGGAAGGGCATGGCTACACCTTC
j_call: TRBJ1-4; v_call: TRBV20-1; clone_size: -; d_call: -; cdr3_aa: CSASSGNEKLFF; cdr3_nt: TGCAGTGCTAGTAGCGGGAATGAAAAACTGTTTTTT
j_call: TRBJ2-3; v_call: TRBV28; clone_size: -; d_call: -; cdr3_aa: CASSMAQGGPGTDTQYF; cdr3_nt: TGTGCCAGCAGTATGGCACAGGGAGGGCCGGGCACAGATACGCAGTATTTT
j_call: TRBJ1-5; v_call: TRBV12-5; clone_size: -; d_call: TRBD1; cdr3_aa: CASGLGQGQGQPQHF; cdr3_nt: TGTGCTAGTGGTTTGGGACAGGGGCAGGGTCAGCCCCAGCATTTT
j_call: TRBJ2-1; v_call: TRBV28; clone_size: -; d_call: -; cdr3_aa: CASSLGWGLNEQFF; cdr3_nt: TGTGCCAGCAGTTTGGGGTGGGGCCTTAATGAGCAGTTCTTC
j_call: TRBJ2-7; v_call: TRBV10-2; clone_size: -; d_call: -; cdr3_aa: CASRDTTFYEQYF; cdr3_nt: TGCGCCAGCAGGGACACCACTTTCTACGAGCAGTACTTC
j_call: TRBJ2-1; v_call: TRBV18; clone_size: -; d_call: TRBD1; cdr3_aa: CASSLDRGNEQFF; cdr3_nt: TGTGCCAGCTCGTTGGACAGGGGGAATGAGCAGTTCTTC